Shown below are 5 T cell receptor beta chains from a single sample sequenced in a study of T cell responses to AZD1222 COVID-19 vaccine. Sequenced by immunoSEQ multiplex PCR; TCRdb stores in-frame clones only, minus some. The table has about 96,000 clones, 80% to 90% seen once. The sequencing used peripheral blood, collected on day 0 of AZD1222 vaccination. Receptors were obtained from an adult in good health.

This clone was observed a single time. This sequence joins TRBV5-5 and TRBJ2-3; D unresolved. V gave up 0 bases and J gave up 0 bases, with 8 bases separating them. The CDR3 length is 15 residues. Germline lookup yields CDR1 SGHKS and CDR2 YYEKEE (reference sequence). CDR3 sequence reads: CASSLGPMSTDTQYF. The CDR3, as DNA: TGTGCCAGCAGCTTGGGGCCTATGAGCACAGATACGCAGTATTTT. The variable domain in full, with the rest retrieved from reference TRBV5-5 and TRBJ2-3, is DAGVTQSPTHLIKTRGQQVTLRCSPISGHKSVSWYQQVLGQGPQFIFQYYEKEERGRGNFPDRFSARQFPNYSSELNVNALLLGDSALYLCASSLGPMSTDTQYFGPGTRLTVL.

The chain carries TRBV7-8 and TRBJ1-2; tentatively, D is TRBD1 (5 bases). Germline V gives CDR1 SGHVS, CDR2 FQNEAQ. The CDR3 has 16 amino acids. The V and J ends lost 2 bases and 0 bases respectively, with 13 bases between them. The CDR3 here is CASSLPRDRANYGYTF. The CDR3 nucleotides read TGTGCCAGCAGCTTACCTAGGGACCGCGCTAACTATGGCTACACCTTC.

The chain uses TRBV5-4 and TRBJ2-1; 8 bases are shared with TRBD2. The trim removed 1 base at V and 7 bases at J, leaving 7 bases unmatched. The CDR3 sequence is 15 residues long. CDR1 and CDR2 from the germline V gene are SGHNT and YYREEE (reference sequence). DNA for the CDR3: TGTGCCAGCAGCTTGTCGGGGGGGCCTCGGAATGAGCAGTTCTTC. This encodes CASSLSGGPRNEQFF.

This clone turned up a few times. This sequence joins TRBV7-3 and TRBJ1-6, with 8 bases aligning to TRBD1. Germline CDR1 and CDR2: SGHTA and FQGTGA. V dropped 4 bases and J dropped 10; count of bases not matched to a gene: 6. There are 14 residues in the CDR3. The CDR3 is CASSSGQGRSPLHF. The CDR3 region has the DNA TGTGCCAGCAGCTCCGGACAGGGACGGTCACCCCTCCACTTT.

The gene calls are TRBV5-4 and TRBJ1-6; no clear D. The CDR3 covers 14 residues. The germline V and J ends were trimmed by 0 bases and 7 bases, with 8 bases remaining between them. CDR1 and CDR2 (germline): SGHNT, YYREEE (reference sequence). This CDR3 is CASSLDGRNSPLHF. The CDR3 bases are TGTGCCAGCAGCTTGGATGGCAGAAATTCACCCCTCCACTTT.